Presented here are 5 T cell receptor beta chains from one specimen sequenced in a study of blood T cell repertoires in COVID-19. Produced via immunoSEQ multiplex PCR; TCRdb's table is partial and in-frame only. The sample records about 74,000 clones, around four fifths being singletons. Sequences were obtained from peripheral blood. The receptors were gathered from a man between 65 and 85 years old with acute or convalescent COVID-19.

The V gene is TRBV2, the J gene TRBJ2-3, with a tentative D call TRBD1 (5 bases). Trimming left V 3 bases short and J 2 bases short, with 9 bases between. Germline lookup yields CDR1 SNHLY and CDR2 FYNNEI. CDR3 length: 14 residues. Written as DNA, the CDR3 is TGTGCCAGCAGTGATGGGGCATTCACAGATACGCAGTATTTT. Its translation: CASSDGAFTDTQYF.

The V gene is TRBV18, the J gene TRBJ2-1; maybe TRBD2 (5 bases). This CDR3 region has 12 residues. In germline, CDR1 is KGHSH, CDR2 LQKENI. V lost 4 bases and J 9 bases, leaving 10 bases between the germline ends. CDR3 residues: CASSQSGGEQFF. The CDR3 nucleotides read TGTGCCAGCTCACAGAGCGGCGGTGAGCAGTTCTTC.

This clone appeared a single time. The rearrangement uses TRBV5-1 and TRBJ2-2; 10 bases match TRBD2. The germline gives CDR1 SGHRS, CDR2 YFSETQ. This CDR3 has 15 residues. V was clipped by 8 bases and J by 3 bases; unmatched bases: 7. The CDR3 bases are TGCGCCAGTCAAGCCGGGACTAGCGACACCGGGGAGCTGTTTTTT. Protein sequence: CASQAGTSDTGELFF. Variable domain in full (rest from reference TRBV5-1 and TRBJ2-2): KAGVTQTPRYLIKTRGQQVTLSCSPISGHRSVSWYQQTPGQGLQFLFEYFSETQRNKGNFPGRFSGRQFSNSRSEMNVSTLELGDSALYLCASQAGTSDTGELFFGEGSRLTVL.

V and J are TRBV6-5 and TRBJ2-7; 11 bases line up with TRBD2. The CDR3 length is 15 residues. Trimming at V came to 7 bases and at J to 7 bases, leaving 12 bases not matched to a gene. Germline-derived CDR1 and CDR2 are MNHEY and SVGAGI. This CDR3 is CASKPVLAGAGEQYF. The CDR3 nucleotides read TGTGCCAGCAAGCCCGTACTAGCGGGAGCGGGTGAGCAGTACTTC.

CDR3 sequence reads: CASTRDASSYNEQFF. The CDR3 coding sequence is TGTGCCAGCACACGGGATGCTAGCTCCTACAATGAGCAGTTCTTC. The chain employs TRBV6-5 and TRBJ2-1, with D perhaps matching TRBD2 (5 bases). The CDR3 spans 15 residues. With 7 bases removed from V and 0 bases from J, the gap between germline ends came to 13 bases. CDR1 is MNHEY and CDR2 is SVGAGI in the germline V gene.